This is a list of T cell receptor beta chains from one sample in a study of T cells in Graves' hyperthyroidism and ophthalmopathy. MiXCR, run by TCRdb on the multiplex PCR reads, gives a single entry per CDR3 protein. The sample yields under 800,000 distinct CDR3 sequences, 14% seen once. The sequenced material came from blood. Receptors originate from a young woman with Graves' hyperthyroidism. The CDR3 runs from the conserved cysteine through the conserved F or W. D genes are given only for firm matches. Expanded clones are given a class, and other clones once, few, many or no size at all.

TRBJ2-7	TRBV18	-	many	CASSPPGAGEQYF	TGTGCCAGCTCACCACCGGGTGCTGGCGAGCAGTACTTC
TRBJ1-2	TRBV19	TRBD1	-	CASSTRQGEGPGYTF	TGTGCCAGTAGTACCAGACAGGGTGAAGGGCCTGGCTACACCTTC
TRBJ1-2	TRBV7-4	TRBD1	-	CASRTGQGTNYGYTF	TGTGCCAGCCGCACAGGACAGGGTACTAACTATGGCTACACCTTC
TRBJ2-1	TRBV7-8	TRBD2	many	CASSPELAGGSEQFF	TGTGCCAGCAGCCCAGAACTAGCGGGAGGGTCAGAGCAGTTCTTC
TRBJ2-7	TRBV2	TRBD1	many	CASRASDRGLYEQYF	TGTGCCAGCAGAGCAAGCGACAGGGGTCTCTACGAGCAGTACTTC
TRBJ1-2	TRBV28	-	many	CASSPTYYGYTF	TGTGCCAGCTCCCCCACGTACTATGGCTACACCTTC
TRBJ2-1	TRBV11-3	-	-	CASSPYEGKGDNEQFF	TGTGCCAGCAGCCCCTACGAGGGGAAGGGAGACAATGAGCAGTTCTTC
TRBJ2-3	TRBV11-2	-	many	CASSPRRGFTDTQYF	TGTGCCAGCAGCCCCAGACGGGGGTTCACAGATACGCAGTATTTT
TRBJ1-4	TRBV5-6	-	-	CASSFGLRGDEKLFF	TGTGCCAGCAGCTTTGGCCTCCGCGGGGATGAAAAACTGTTTTTT
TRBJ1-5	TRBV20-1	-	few	CSARDFSTGTNQPQHF	TGCAGTGCTAGAGATTTTTCCACAGGAACCAATCAGCCCCAGCATTTT
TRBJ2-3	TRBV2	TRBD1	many	CASRRGQGAVVSTDTQYF	TGTGCCAGCAGGAGGGGACAGGGGGCGGTTGTTAGCACAGATACGCAGTATTTT
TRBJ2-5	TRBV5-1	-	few	CASSLADRQETQYF	TGCGCCAGCAGCTTGGCGGACAGACAAGAGACCCAGTACTTC
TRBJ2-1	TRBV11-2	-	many	CASSLAWNNEQFF	TGTGCCAGCAGCTTAGCGTGGAACAATGAGCAGTTCTTC
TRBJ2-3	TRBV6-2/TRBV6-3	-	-	CASSYAPQGLLARSTDTQYF	TGTGCCAGCAGTTACGCCCCTCAGGGGCTACTAGCGCGAAGCACAGATACGCAGTATTTT
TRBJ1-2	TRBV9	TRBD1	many	CASSGQGGTYGYTF	TGTGCCAGCAGCGGACAGGGAGGGACCTATGGCTACACCTTC
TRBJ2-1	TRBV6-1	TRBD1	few	CASSRQGTRNEQFF	TGTGCCAGCAGCCGACAGGGGACACGCAATGAGCAGTTCTTC
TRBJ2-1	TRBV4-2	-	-	CASSPTVVGVGGGDEQFF	TGTGCCAGCAGCCCCACGGTTGTCGGAGTGGGGGGGGGCGATGAGCAGTTCTTC
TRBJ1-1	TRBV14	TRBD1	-	CASSLGQALYTEAFF	TGTGCCAGCAGCCTGGGACAGGCACTATACACTGAAGCTTTCTTT
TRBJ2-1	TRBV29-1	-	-	CSVFDSYNEQFF	TGCAGCGTATTTGACAGTTACAATGAGCAGTTCTTC
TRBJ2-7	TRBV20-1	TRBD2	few	CSASLAGGAYEQYF	TGCAGTGCTAGTTTAGCGGGAGGAGCCTACGAGCAGTACTTC
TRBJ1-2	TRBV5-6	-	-	CATAHRSNGYTF	TGTGCCACCGCCCATAGGAGTAATGGCTACACCTTC
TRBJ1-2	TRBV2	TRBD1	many	CASSPGQINYGYTF	TGTGCCAGCAGCCCGGGACAGATAAACTATGGCTACACCTTC
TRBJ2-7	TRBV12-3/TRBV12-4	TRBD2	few	CASSSPPSGSSYEQYF	TGTGCCAGCAGTTCGCCCCCTAGCGGGAGTTCCTACGAGCAGTACTTC
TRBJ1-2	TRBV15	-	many	CATSRDGQGGYGYTF	TGTGCCACCAGCAGAGATGGGCAGGGCGGCTATGGCTACACCTTC
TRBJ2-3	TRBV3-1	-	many	CASSQVRGIGSTDTQYF	TGTGCCAGCAGCCAAGTTCGGGGCATCGGTAGCACAGATACGCAGTATTTT
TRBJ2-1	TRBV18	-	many	CASSPSTYNEQFF	TGTGCCAGCTCACCTTCCACGTACAATGAGCAGTTCTTC
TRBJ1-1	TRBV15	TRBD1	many	CATSRDRVWTEAFF	TGTGCCACCAGCAGGGACAGGGTGTGGACTGAAGCTTTCTTT
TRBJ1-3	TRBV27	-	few	CASRSLGSGNTIYF	TGTGCCAGCCGCTCTCTAGGGTCGGGAAACACCATATATTTT
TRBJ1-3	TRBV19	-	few	CASSILEATGNTIYF	TGTGCCAGTAGTATCCTGGAGGCAACTGGAAACACCATATATTTT
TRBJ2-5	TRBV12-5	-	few	CASGPDGWEETQYF	TGTGCTAGTGGCCCGGATGGGTGGGAAGAGACCCAGTACTTC
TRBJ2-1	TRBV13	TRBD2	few	CASSLGGDYLYNEQFF	TGTGCCAGCAGCTTAGGGGGGGACTACTTATACAATGAGCAGTTCTTC
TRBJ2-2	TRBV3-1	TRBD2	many	CASSRGGTGELFF	TGTGCCAGCAGCCGCGGGGGGACCGGGGAGCTGTTTTTT
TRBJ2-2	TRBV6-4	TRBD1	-	CASSRQGDDTGELFF	TGTGCCAGCAGTCGGCAGGGGGATGACACCGGGGAGCTGTTTTTT
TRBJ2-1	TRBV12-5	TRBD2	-	CASGRVAGRYNEQFF	TGTGCTAGTGGCCGTGTAGCGGGGAGGTACAATGAGCAGTTCTTC
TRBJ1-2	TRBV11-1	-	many	CASSSDGSYTF	TGTGCCAGCAGCTCAGACGGAAGCTACACCTTC
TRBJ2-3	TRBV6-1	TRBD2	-	CASGPTSGITDTQYF	TGTGCCAGCGGGCCGACTAGCGGGATAACAGATACGCAGTATTTT
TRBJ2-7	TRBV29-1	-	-	CSVVMRDHEQYF	TGCAGCGTTGTCATGCGGGACCACGAGCAGTACTTC
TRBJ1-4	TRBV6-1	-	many	CASSRRSPRQANEKLFF	TGTGCCAGCAGTCGACGATCGCCACGACAGGCTAATGAAAAACTGTTTTTT
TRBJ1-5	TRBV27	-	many	CASSPFGGSGQPQHF	TGTGCCAGCAGTCCCTTTGGGGGGAGCGGTCAGCCCCAGCATTTT
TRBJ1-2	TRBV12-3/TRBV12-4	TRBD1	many	CASRSQQGYHGYTF	TGTGCCAGCAGATCTCAACAGGGGTACCATGGCTACACCTTC
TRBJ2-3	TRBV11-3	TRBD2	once	CASSKTSGSIDTQYF	TGTGCCAGCAGCAAAACTAGCGGAAGCATAGATACGCAGTATTTT
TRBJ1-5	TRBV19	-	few	CASSIIVSSNQPQHF	TGTGCCAGTAGTATCATTGTGAGCAGCAATCAGCCCCAGCATTTT
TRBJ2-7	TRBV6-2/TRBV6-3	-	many	CASRPTLRPIYEQYF	TGTGCCAGCAGGCCCACATTGCGGCCCATCTACGAGCAGTACTTC
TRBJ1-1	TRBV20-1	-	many	CSARMGSSALRTEAFF	TGCAGTGCTAGGATGGGTTCATCGGCCCTGAGAACTGAAGCTTTCTTT
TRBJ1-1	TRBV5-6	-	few	CASSYGQFGAEAFF	TGTGCCAGCAGCTACGGACAGTTCGGAGCTGAAGCTTTCTTT
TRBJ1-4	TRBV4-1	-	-	CASSPRAIPKLQLFF	TGCGCCAGCAGCCCTCGGGCGATTCCCAAACTACAACTGTTTTTT
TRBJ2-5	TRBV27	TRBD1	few	CASRPDRAFKETQYF	TGTGCCAGCAGACCGGACAGGGCTTTTAAGGAGACCCAGTACTTC
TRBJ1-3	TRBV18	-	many	CASSPKDRSGNTIYF	TGTGCCAGCTCACCAAAGGACCGCTCTGGAAACACCATATATTTT
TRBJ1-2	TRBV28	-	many	CASSFLFPTANYGYTF	TGTGCCAGCAGTTTTTTGTTCCCGACAGCTAACTATGGCTACACCTTC
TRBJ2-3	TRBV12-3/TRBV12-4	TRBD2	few	CASSYSGGAADTQYF	TGTGCCAGCAGTTATAGCGGGGGGGCGGCAGATACGCAGTATTTT
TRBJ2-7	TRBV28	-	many	CASSQGHSYEQYF	TGTGCCAGCAGTCAGGGGCACTCCTACGAGCAGTACTTC
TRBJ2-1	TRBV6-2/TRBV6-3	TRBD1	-	CASALTGILDEQFF	TGTGCCAGCGCTTTGACAGGGATCCTGGATGAGCAGTTCTTC
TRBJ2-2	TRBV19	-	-	CASSIGRHTGELFF	TGTGCCAGTAGTATAGGGCGGCACACCGGGGAGCTGTTTTTT
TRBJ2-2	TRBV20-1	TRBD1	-	CSAREPGTANTGELFF	TGCAGTGCTAGAGAGCCCGGGACAGCGAACACCGGGGAGCTGTTTTTT
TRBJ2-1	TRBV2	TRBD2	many	CASFGTSPYNEQFF	TGTGCCAGCTTCGGGACTAGCCCTTACAATGAGCAGTTCTTC
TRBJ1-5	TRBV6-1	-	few	CASRNGGMQPQHF	TGTGCCAGCAGGAATGGAGGGATGCAGCCCCAGCATTTT
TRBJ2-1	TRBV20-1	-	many	CSEKRGGPYNEQFF	TGCAGTGAGAAGAGGGGGGGCCCCTACAATGAGCAGTTCTTC
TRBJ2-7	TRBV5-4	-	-	CASSLEVGTYEQYF	TGTGCCAGCAGCTTGGAGGTGGGAACCTACGAGCAGTACTTC
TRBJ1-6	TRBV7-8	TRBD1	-	CASSARGNRNSPLHF	TGTGCCAGCAGCGCCAGGGGGAACAGAAATTCACCCCTCCACTTT